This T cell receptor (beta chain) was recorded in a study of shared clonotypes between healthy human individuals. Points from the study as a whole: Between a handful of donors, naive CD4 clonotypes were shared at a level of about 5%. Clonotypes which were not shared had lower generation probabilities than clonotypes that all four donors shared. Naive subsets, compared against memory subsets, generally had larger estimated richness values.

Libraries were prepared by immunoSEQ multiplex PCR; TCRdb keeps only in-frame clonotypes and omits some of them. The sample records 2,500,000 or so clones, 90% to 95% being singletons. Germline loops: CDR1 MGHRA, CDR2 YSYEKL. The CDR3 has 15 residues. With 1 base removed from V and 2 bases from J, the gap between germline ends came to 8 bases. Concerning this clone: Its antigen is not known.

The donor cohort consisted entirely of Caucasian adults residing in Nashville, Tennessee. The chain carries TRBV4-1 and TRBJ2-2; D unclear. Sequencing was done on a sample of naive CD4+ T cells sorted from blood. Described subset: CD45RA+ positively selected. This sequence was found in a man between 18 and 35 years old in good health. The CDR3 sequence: CASSQVQENTGELFF. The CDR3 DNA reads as TGCGCCAGCAGCCAAGTGCAGGAAAACACCGGGGAGCTGTTTTTT.